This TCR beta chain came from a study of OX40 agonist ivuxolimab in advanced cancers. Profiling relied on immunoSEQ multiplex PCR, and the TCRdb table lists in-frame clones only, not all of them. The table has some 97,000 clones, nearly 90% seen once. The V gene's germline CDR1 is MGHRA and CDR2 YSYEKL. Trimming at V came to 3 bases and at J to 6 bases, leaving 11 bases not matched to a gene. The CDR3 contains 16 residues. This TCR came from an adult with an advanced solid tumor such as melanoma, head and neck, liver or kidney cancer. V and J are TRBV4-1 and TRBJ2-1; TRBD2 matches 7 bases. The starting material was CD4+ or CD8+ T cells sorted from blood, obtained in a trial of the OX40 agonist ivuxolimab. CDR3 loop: CASSQEWGTNSNEQFF. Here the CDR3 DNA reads TGCGCCAGCAGCCAGGAATGGGGGACTAACAGCAATGAGCAGTTCTTC.